This T cell receptor beta chain was sequenced for a study of blood T cell repertoires in COVID-19. Looking at the study overall: The samples span acute and convalescent COVID-19 from the United States, Italy and Spain. The cDNA or gDNA used as material had been derived from T cells, B-cell-depleted T cells, or PBMCs.

A few counts support this clone. Methods used by the authors: From reference gene primer amplification, estimates of nucleated cell counts were derived. The repertoire was sequenced with immunoSEQ multiplex PCR; TCRdb's copy has only in-frame clones and lacks some. V, J and clone size are taken as reported in that table, and D and trimming were inferred from the DNA itself. The sample holds hundreds of thousands of clones, roughly 80% seen once. The CDR3 spans 14 residues. Unmatched junction bases numbered 7, after V lost 7 bases and J lost 4 bases. CDR1 is MDHEN and CDR2 is SYDVKM in the germline V gene.

The chain couples TRBV28 to TRBJ1-3, with TRBD1 matching over 7 bases. Sequencing was carried out using peripheral blood. This receptor was identified in a woman aged 40 to 55 with active or convalescent COVID-19. The CDR3 protein is CASISRDSGNTIYF. The CDR3 DNA reads as TGTGCCAGCATCTCCCGGGACAGCGGAAACACCATATATTTT.